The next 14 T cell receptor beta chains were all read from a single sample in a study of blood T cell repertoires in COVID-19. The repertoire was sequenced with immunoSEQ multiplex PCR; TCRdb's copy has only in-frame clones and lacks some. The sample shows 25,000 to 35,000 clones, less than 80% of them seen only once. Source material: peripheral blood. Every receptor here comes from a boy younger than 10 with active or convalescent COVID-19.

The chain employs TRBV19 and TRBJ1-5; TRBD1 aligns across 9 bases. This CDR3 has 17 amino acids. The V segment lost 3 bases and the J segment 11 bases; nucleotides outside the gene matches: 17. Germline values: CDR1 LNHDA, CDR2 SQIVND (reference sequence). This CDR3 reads CASSIPPGQGRFKAQHF. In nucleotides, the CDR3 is TGTGCCAGTAGTATCCCTCCGGGACAGGGACGGTTTAAGGCCCAGCATTTT.

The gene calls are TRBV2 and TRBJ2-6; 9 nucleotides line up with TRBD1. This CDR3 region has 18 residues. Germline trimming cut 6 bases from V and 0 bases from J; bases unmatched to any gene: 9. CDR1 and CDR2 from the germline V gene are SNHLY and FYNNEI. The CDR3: CASRLRDRVLSGANVLTF. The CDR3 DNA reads TGTGCCAGCAGGCTCCGGGACAGGGTCCTCTCTGGGGCCAACGTCCTGACTTTC.

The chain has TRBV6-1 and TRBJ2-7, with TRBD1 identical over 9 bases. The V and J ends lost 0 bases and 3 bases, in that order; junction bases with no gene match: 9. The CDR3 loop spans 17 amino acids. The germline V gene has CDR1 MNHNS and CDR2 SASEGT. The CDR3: CASSEAYRGQGDYEQYF. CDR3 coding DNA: TGTGCCAGCAGTGAAGCTTATCGGGGACAGGGAGACTACGAGCAGTACTTC.

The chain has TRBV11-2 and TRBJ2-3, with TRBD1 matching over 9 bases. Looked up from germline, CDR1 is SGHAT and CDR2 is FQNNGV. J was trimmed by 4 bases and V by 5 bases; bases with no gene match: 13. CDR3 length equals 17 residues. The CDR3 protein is CASSANPGQGFSDTQYF. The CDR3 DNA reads TGTGCCAGCAGCGCAAACCCGGGACAGGGCTTCTCAGATACGCAGTATTTT.

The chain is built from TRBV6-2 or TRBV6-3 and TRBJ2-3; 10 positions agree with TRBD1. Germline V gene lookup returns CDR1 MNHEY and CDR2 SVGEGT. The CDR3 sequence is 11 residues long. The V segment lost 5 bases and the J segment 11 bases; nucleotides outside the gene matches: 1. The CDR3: CASSDRGRQYF. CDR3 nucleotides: TGTGCCAGCAGTGACAGGGGGCGGCAGTATTTT.

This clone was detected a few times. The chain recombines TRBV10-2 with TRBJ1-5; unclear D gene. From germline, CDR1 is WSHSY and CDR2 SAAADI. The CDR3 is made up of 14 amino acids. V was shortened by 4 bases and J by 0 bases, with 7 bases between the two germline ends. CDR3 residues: CASSVGDSNQPQHF. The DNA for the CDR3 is TGCGCCAGCAGTGTCGGGGATAGCAATCAGCCCCAGCATTTT.

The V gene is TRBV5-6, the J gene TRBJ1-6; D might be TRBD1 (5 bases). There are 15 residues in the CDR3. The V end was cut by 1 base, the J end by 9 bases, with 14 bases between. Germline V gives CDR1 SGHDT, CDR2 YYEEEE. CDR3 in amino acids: CASSLLGQRVSPLHF. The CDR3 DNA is TGTGCCAGCAGCTTGTTAGGACAACGGGTTTCACCCCTCCACTTT.

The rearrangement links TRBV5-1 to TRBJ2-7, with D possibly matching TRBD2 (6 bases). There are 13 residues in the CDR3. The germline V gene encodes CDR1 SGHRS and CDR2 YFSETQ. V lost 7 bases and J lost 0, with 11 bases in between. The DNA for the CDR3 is TGCGCCAGCGGGGGGACCGACTCCTACGAGCAGTACTTC. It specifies CASGGTDSYEQYF.

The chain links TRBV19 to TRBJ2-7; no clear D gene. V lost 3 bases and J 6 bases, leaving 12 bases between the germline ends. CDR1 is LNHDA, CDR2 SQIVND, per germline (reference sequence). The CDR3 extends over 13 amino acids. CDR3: CASSILLAREQYF. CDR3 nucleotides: TGTGCCAGTAGTATCCTATTAGCTCGCGAGCAGTACTTC.

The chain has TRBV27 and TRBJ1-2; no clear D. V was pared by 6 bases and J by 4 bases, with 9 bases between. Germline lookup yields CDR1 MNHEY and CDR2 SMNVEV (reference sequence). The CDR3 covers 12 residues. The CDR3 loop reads CASRRPGYGYTF. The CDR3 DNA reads TGTGCCAGCAGGAGGCCGGGCTATGGCTACACCTTC.

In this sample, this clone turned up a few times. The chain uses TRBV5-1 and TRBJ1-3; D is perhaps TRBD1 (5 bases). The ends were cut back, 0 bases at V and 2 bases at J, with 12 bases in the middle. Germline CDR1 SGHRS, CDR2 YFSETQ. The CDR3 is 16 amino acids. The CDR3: CASSLDGGTAGNTIYF. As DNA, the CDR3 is TGCGCCAGCAGCTTGGATGGGGGGACCGCTGGAAACACCATATATTTT.

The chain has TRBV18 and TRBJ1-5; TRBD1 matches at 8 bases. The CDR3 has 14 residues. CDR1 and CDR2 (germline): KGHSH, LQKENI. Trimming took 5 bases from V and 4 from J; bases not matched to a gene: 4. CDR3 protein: CASSYRGGNQPQHF. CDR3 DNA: TGTGCCAGCTCATACAGGGGGGGAAATCAGCCCCAGCATTTT.

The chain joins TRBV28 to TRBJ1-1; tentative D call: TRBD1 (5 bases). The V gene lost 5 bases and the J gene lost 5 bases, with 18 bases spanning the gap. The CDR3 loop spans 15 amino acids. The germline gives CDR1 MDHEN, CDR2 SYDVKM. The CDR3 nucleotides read TGTGCCAGCAGTCTCCCCCTGGACCGGGGGACTGAAGCTTTCTTT. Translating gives CASSLPLDRGTEAFF.

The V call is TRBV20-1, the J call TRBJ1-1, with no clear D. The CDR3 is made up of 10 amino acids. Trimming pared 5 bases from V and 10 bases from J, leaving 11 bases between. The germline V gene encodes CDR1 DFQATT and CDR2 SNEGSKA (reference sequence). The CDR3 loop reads CSALTLRAFF. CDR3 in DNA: TGCAGTGCTCTTACGCTGAGAGCTTTCTTT.